This TCR beta chain was profiled in a study of blood T cell repertoires in COVID-19 (dated by TCRdb to the early 2020s). Regarding the complete study: Collaborator samples came from the United States, Italy and Spain and covered acute and convalescent phases of COVID-19. Deeply sampled blood TCRbeta repertoires from subjects exposed to, actively infected with, or recovered from COVID-19 were included in the dataset. A de-identified subject ID, COVID-19 status, age in years and sex were almost always included in the sample metadata. Where available, HLA class I and class II types were taken from metadata supplied by the sample provider and were not determined by assay-based typing. Samples were obtained from the ongoing ImmuneRACE study (first 160 participants) and from over 1,000 subjects provided by 6 global collaborators. The prospective study material was composed of cDNA or gDNA derived from T cells, B-cell-depleted T cells, or PBMCs. The repertoires were released in a freely available public database meant as a resource for research on the immune response to SARS-CoV-2. The investigation overall reported the following: The amount of clinical and demographic metadata varied by source and participant and was provided uncurated.

As to this clone: Its antigen remains undetermined. Nothing much larger sits one base from this clone, and base qualities are not available.

TCRbeta CDR3 regions were amplified from genomic DNA by means of the immunoSEQ Assay, a bias-controlled multiplex PCR. In the paper's pipeline: Nucleated cell counts per sample were estimated from amplification of reference gene primers within the assay. To quantify the absolute abundance of each unique TCRbeta CDR3 rearrangement, sequence reads were collapsed and filtered. For each sample, productive Simpson clonality was calculated as the square root of Simpson's diversity index across productive rearrangements. TCRdb provides this immuneACCESS table in a form limited to in-frame rearrangements. Some clones are lacking; in checked studies, under half of them reflect an unresolved V gene, and why the rest are absent is not known. That table is the source of V, J and clone size, and D and trimming were worked out from the DNA. The sample data list roughly 250,000 clones, and 87% of these were observed just once. 7.2% of the sample rests with the top ten.

Another Seattle source contributed samples from volunteer blood donors who had recovered from COVID-19. Whole blood was collected in K2EDTA tubes by collaborating institutions according to the institutions' own protocols. For TCRbeta analysis, collaborators shipped samples in one of three forms: frozen whole blood, isolated PBMCs, or DNA extracted from either of those sample types. Sequenced sample: peripheral blood. The source is a man aged 55 to 70 who had recovered from COVID-19.

At the DNA level, the sequence is TGTGCCAGCAGTGAACTCGGACAGCTTAACACTGAAGCTTTCTTT. The translation is CASSELGQLNTEAFF. Recombination connected TRBV7-2 to TRBJ1-1, and the D gene may be TRBD1, 6 bases matching. Via the germline V gene, CDR1 is SGHTA and CDR2 FQGNSA. The CDR3 sequence holds 15 residues, the cysteine and phenylalanine included. The kept DNA is CDR3 alone, 45 bases in frame from the first base. V is pared back by 6 bases and J by 2 bases, with 16 bases lying between the germline termini.